This entry lists 27 T cell receptor beta chains sequenced from one sample in a study of blood T cell repertoires in COVID-19 (dated by TCRdb to 2018 to 2021). Preparation of the library involved the immunoSEQ multiplex PCR assay. In TCRdb, the immuneACCESS table is reduced to in-frame sequences with V and J assigned. These tables do not hold every clone; where another copy was compared, an unresolved V gene accounts for under half, and the others remain unexplained. The table for this sample lists some 70,000 clones; 65% to 85% of them were counted only once. The ten largest account for around a tenth of the sample. Sequenced material: peripheral blood. These TCRs come from a woman in her forties or fifties with acute or convalescent COVID-19.

The chain is built from TRBV27 and TRBJ1-2, with TRBD1 matching over 8 bases. This CDR3 has 16 amino acids. Losses at the gene ends were 5 bases for V and 4 bases for J; bases not matched to a gene: 12. CDR1 and CDR2 from the germline V gene are MNHEY and SMNVEV (reference sequence). CDR3 in amino acids: CASSEHQGAHPYGYTF. The CDR3 DNA reads as TGTGCCAGCAGTGAACACCAGGGGGCGCATCCCTATGGCTACACCTTC.

A single count supports this clone. The rearrangement links TRBV27 to TRBJ2-2; possibly TRBD2 for D (5 bases). V lost 5 bases to trimming and J lost 0 bases, with 13 bases between them. Germline CDR1 reads MNHEY; CDR2 reads SMNVEV (reference sequence). The CDR3 length is 16 residues. The CDR3 sequence: CASSQWTLTNTGELFF. CDR3 coding DNA: TGTGCCAGCAGTCAATGGACTCTGACGAACACCGGGGAGCTGTTTTTT.

The chain links TRBV6-5 to TRBJ1-2, with D possibly matching TRBD1 (5 bases). Trimming shortened V by 6 bases and J by 5 bases, and 10 bases separated the two germline ends. Germline V gene data show CDR1 as MNHEY and CDR2 as SVGAGI. This CDR3 has 12 residues. The CDR3: CASRASGYGYTF. CDR3 coding DNA: TGTGCCAGCAGGGCCTCAGGGTATGGCTACACCTTC.

This clone was seen only once. The chain is built from TRBV13 and TRBJ2-5; 7 bases agree with TRBD1. Looked up from germline, CDR1 is PRHDT and CDR2 is FYEKMQ (reference sequence). V lost 5 bases to trimming and J lost 6 bases; unmatched junction nucleotides: 6. The CDR3 contains 13 residues. In DNA form, the CDR3 reads TGTGCCAGCAGCCTAGCACAGGGGCAGACCCAGTACTTC. It yields the protein CASSLAQGQTQYF.

V and J are TRBV6-4 and TRBJ2-3; 11 bases agree with TRBD2. This CDR3 has 15 residues. V lost 6 bases and J lost 0; bases outside the gene matches: 2. Germline V lookup: CDR1 MRHNA, CDR2 SNTAGT. CDR3 nucleotides: TGTGCCAGCAGCGCTAGCGGGGGGAGCACAGATACGCAGTATTTT. It encodes CASSASGGSTDTQYF.

The chain has TRBV5-6 and TRBJ2-1, with TRBD2 matching over 10 bases. Germline loops: CDR1 SGHDT, CDR2 YYEEEE. The junction had 7 bases not matched to a gene; V was cut back by 4 bases and J by 9 bases. CDR3 length: 14 residues. The CDR3 region is CASSLVAGGLEQFF. DNA of the CDR3: TGTGCCAGCAGCCTCGTAGCGGGGGGTCTTGAGCAGTTCTTC.

This chain uses TRBV11-3 with TRBJ2-2; a weak D match, TRBD2 (6 bases). Per the germline V gene, CDR1 is SGHNT and CDR2 is YENEEA. Trimming pared 6 bases from V and 2 bases from J, leaving 10 bases between. This CDR3 is built from 14 residues. Here the CDR3 reads CASSFSGNTGELFF. DNA for the CDR3: TGTGCCAGCAGTTTTAGCGGAAACACCGGGGAGCTGTTTTTT.

The chain joins TRBV28 to TRBJ2-1, with 7 bases aligning to TRBD2. The V and J ends lost 3 bases and 4 bases, in that order; junction bases with no gene match: 9. This CDR3 is built from 16 residues. In germline, CDR1 is MDHEN, CDR2 SYDVKM. The CDR3 DNA reads TGTGCCAGCAGTTTCCCCGCGGGAGCGGGGTACAATGAGCAGTTCTTC. It specifies CASSFPAGAGYNEQFF.

V and J are TRBV14 and TRBJ2-1; D is possibly TRBD1 (6 bases). The CDR3 spans 16 residues. The germline gives CDR1 SGHDN, CDR2 FVKESK. V lost 9 bases and J 6 bases, leaving 24 bases between the germline ends. The DNA of the CDR3 is TGTGCCAGGAGTCAATTAAAAACCGGGACACTCAATGAGCAGTTCTTC. This sequence encodes CARSQLKTGTLNEQFF. The full variable domain, its missing parts supplied by reference TRBV14 and TRBJ2-1, is EAGVTQFPSHSVIEKGQTVTLRCDPISGHDNLYWYRRVMGKEIKFLLHFVKESKQDESGMPNNRFLAERTGGTYSTLKVQPAELEDSGVYFCARSQLKTGTLNEQFFGPGTRLTVL.

This clone was found a few times. The CDR3 nucleotides are TGTGCCAGCAGCTTGGATTTGGGGACAGGGGGGATCTACGAGCAGTACTTC. The encoded protein is CASSLDLGTGGIYEQYF. The chain uses TRBV5-6 and TRBJ2-7; TRBD1 matches at 11 bases. The CDR3 runs 17 residues. In germline, CDR1 is SGHDT, CDR2 YYEEEE. V was pared by 0 bases and J by 3 bases, with 8 bases of the junction left unmatched.

V and J are TRBV4-1 and TRBJ2-3; 7 bases agree with TRBD1. This CDR3 contains 14 residues. Germline CDR1 and CDR2: MGHRA and YSYEKL. The V gene end was trimmed by 2 bases and the J gene end by 1 base; junction bases not matched to a gene: 0. The CDR3, as DNA: TGCGCCAGCAGCCAACAGGGGGGCACAGATACGCAGTATTTT. Translated, it gives CASSQQGGTDTQYF.

This clone was recorded once. V is TRBV7-6 and J is TRBJ2-3; 11 bases are a match to TRBD2. This CDR3 is 16 amino acids long. Germline-derived CDR1 and CDR2 are SGHVS and FNYEAQ. The V and J ends lost 5 bases and 2 bases, in that order; junction bases with no gene match: 6. CDR3 sequence: CASSPIAGGNTDTQYF. CDR3 nucleotide sequence: TGTGCCAGCAGCCCCATAGCGGGAGGGAACACAGATACGCAGTATTTT.

This rearrangement joins TRBV19 to TRBJ1-1; no clear D gene. Germline loops: CDR1 LNHDA, CDR2 SQIVND (reference sequence). The CDR3 is 14 residues long. Trimming stripped 2 bases from V and 1 base from J, with 8 bases between. The CDR3 sequence is CASSIKRGNTEAFF. CDR3 nucleotides: TGTGCCAGTAGTATAAAGCGGGGGAACACTGAAGCTTTCTTT.

The chain couples TRBV5-6 to TRBJ1-2; D call uncertain. This CDR3 spans 13 amino acids. V lost 0 bases to trimming and J lost 4 bases, with 7 bases between them. Germline V gene lookup returns CDR1 SGHDT and CDR2 YYEEEE. CDR3 coding DNA: TGTGCCAGCAGCTTGGACCGAGGCTATGGCTACACCTTC. Amino acids: CASSLDRGYGYTF. The full variable domain, its missing parts supplied by reference TRBV5-6 and TRBJ1-2, is DAGVTQSPTHLIKTRGQQVTLRCSPKSGHDTVSWYQQALGQGPQFIFQYYEEEERQRGNFPDRFSGHQFPNYSSELNVNALLLGDSALYLCASSLDRGYGYTFGSGTRLTVV.

V gene TRBV6-6 combines with J gene TRBJ1-5; 8 positions match TRBD1. After removal of 6 bases from V and 5 bases from J, the junction contained 3 bases not matched to a gene. This CDR3 is 13 amino acids long. CDR1 is MNHNY and CDR2 is SVGAGI in the germline V gene (reference sequence). CDR3 residues: CASRKTGDQPQHF. CDR3 nucleotides: TGTGCCAGCAGAAAGACAGGGGATCAGCCCCAGCATTTT.

This chain links TRBV15 with TRBJ1-2, with D tentatively TRBD1 (5 bases). The CDR3 has 14 residues. The germline CDR1 and CDR2 sequences are LNHNV and YYDKDF (reference sequence). V dropped 0 bases and J dropped 7 bases, with 12 bases sitting between them. The CDR3 sequence is CATSRDSQGSGYTF. The CDR3 nucleotides read TGTGCCACCAGCAGAGATTCGCAGGGTTCTGGCTACACCTTC.

The rearrangement joins TRBV2 to TRBJ2-1, with D unclear. Germline-derived CDR1 and CDR2 are SNHLY and FYNNEI. The CDR3 sequence is 11 residues long. In DNA, the CDR3 is TGTGTCACGACTGTTTACAATGAGCAGTTCTTC. Protein product: CVTTVYNEQFF.

This clone was detected only once. This chain joins TRBV4-1 and TRBJ2-3; a weak D match, TRBD2 (6 bases). The CDR3 contains 15 residues. The germline V and J ends were trimmed by 4 bases and 5 bases, with 16 bases remaining between them. Germline V gene sequence: CDR1 MGHRA, CDR2 YSYEKL. CDR3 amino acids: CASSPGGVSQDTQYF. The CDR3 DNA is TGCGCCAGCAGCCCTGGAGGGGTCTCCCAAGATACGCAGTATTTT.

This clone has only a few counts. The chain couples TRBV5-1 to TRBJ2-7; D remains ambiguous. The CDR3 runs to 13 residues. Germline loops: CDR1 SGHRS, CDR2 YFSETQ. V lost 1 base and J 2 bases, leaving 7 bases between the germline ends. CDR3 sequence (DNA): TGCGCCAGCAGCTTGTGGGCCCCCTACGAGCAGTACTTC. Protein sequence: CASSLWAPYEQYF.

This clone was seen a single time. This chain links TRBV5-1 with TRBJ1-6, with 7 bases fitting TRBD1. This CDR3 is 15 amino acids long. Looked up from germline, CDR1 is SGHRS and CDR2 is YFSETQ. With 4 bases clipped from V and 5 bases from J, the junction kept 6 bases outside the gene matches. The CDR3: CASSTQGWDNSPLHF. The CDR3 nucleotides are TGCGCCAGCAGCACACAGGGGTGGGATAATTCACCCCTCCACTTT.

Comments on this clone: This sample also contains other DNA sequences that code for the same CDR3. The chain couples TRBV2 to TRBJ1-1, with TRBD1 identical over 9 bases. This CDR3 has 13 amino acids. With V trimmed by 7 bases and J by 2 bases, 2 bases remained unmatched. Per germline, CDR1 SNHLY and CDR2 FYNNEI. This chain's CDR3 is CASTTGGNTEAFF. CDR3 nucleotides: TGTGCCAGCACTACAGGGGGCAACACTGAAGCTTTCTTT.

The CDR3 region has the DNA TGCGCCAGCAGCCATCCTCCGGGACAGAGAGCCAAAAACATTCAGTACTTC. Its translation is CASSHPPGQRAKNIQYF. This chain connects TRBV4-1 to TRBJ2-4, with 7 positions matching TRBD1. The CDR3 runs 17 residues. V trimming: 3 bases; J trimming: 0 bases; junction bases outside the gene matches: 8. CDR1 and CDR2 from the germline V gene are MGHRA and YSYEKL.

The rearrangement joins TRBV3-1 (or the pseudogene TRBV3-2) to TRBJ1-4, with D unresolved. Germline V CDR1 and CDR2: LGHDT, YNNKEL (reference sequence). This CDR3 is 15 amino acids long. Trimming pared 1 base from V and 8 bases from J, leaving 14 bases between. CDR3 sequence (DNA): TGTGCCAGCAGCCAAGGCCCGCTAGTTATGGAAAAACTGTTTTTT. Translating gives CASSQGPLVMEKLFF.

The genes are TRBV5-5 and TRBJ2-3, with 8 bases lining up with TRBD2. Germline CDR1 and CDR2: SGHKS and YYEKEE (reference sequence). J lost 4 bases, V lost 2 bases, and 9 bases had no gene match. CDR3 length equals 16 residues. For the CDR3, the DNA is TGTGCCAGCAGCTTAAGGCCGGGAGGGCATGCAGATACGCAGTATTTT. The encoded protein is CASSLRPGGHADTQYF.

The gene calls are TRBV27 and TRBJ1-2, with D possibly TRBD1 on 5 matching bases. The germline V gene has CDR1 MNHEY and CDR2 SMNVEV (reference sequence). CDR3 length: 19 residues. Trimming stripped 0 bases from V and 2 bases from J, with 22 bases between. CDR3 protein: CASSLSSGYTFVGNYGYTF. The CDR3 DNA reads TGTGCCAGCAGTTTATCTTCAGGGTATACGTTCGTGGGGAACTATGGCTACACCTTC.

The chain recombines TRBV19 with TRBJ1-5; D perhaps matches TRBD1 (6 bases). V was clipped by 5 bases and J by 3 bases, with 17 bases between them. Germline V gene sequence: CDR1 LNHDA, CDR2 SQIVND (reference sequence). The CDR3 has 16 amino acids. The CDR3 nucleotides read TGTGCCAGTAGTCCTCGGGACATCTTCTACAATCAGCCCCAGCATTTT. Its protein product is CASSPRDIFYNQPQHF.

CDR3: CATSRDGGHANTGELFF. CDR3 nucleotides: TGTGCCACCAGCAGAGACGGGGGGCACGCGAACACCGGGGAGCTGTTTTTT. The chain joins TRBV15 to TRBJ2-2, with D possibly being TRBD2 (7 bases). The CDR3 is 17 amino acids. The germline V gene has CDR1 LNHNV and CDR2 YYDKDF (reference sequence). The germline V and J ends were trimmed by 0 bases and 0 bases, with 11 bases remaining between them. Together with reference TRBV15 and TRBJ2-2, the CDR3 gives the full variable domain: DAMVIQNPRYQVTQFGKPVTLSCSQTLNHNVMYWYQQKSSQAPKLLFHYYDKDFNNEADTPDNFQSRRPNTSFCFLDIRSPGLGDTAMYLCATSRDGGHANTGELFFGEGSRLTVL.